What follows are 27 T cell receptor beta chains derived from one specimen sequenced in a study of T cells in Graves' hyperthyroidism and ophthalmopathy. RNA transcripts gave rise to amplified TCR beta CDR3 regions. In the first-round RT-PCR of the TCR CDR3, the HTBI primer set was used. TCRdb re-called the multiplex PCR reads with MiXCR, one entry per CDR3 protein. The table has 96,000 or so distinct CDR3 sequences, roughly half seen once. Sequencing used blood. All receptors come from a woman in her 40s with Graves' hyperthyroidism.

Notes on this clonotype: A read error may be the cause here, since a much bigger clone is one base away. The CDR3 does not end in the conserved phenylalanine or tryptophan, so this is likely a read error. This rearrangement joins TRBV2 to TRBJ2-3, with D possibly TRBD1 on 6 matching bases. The CDR3 is made up of 15 amino acids. The germline CDR1 and CDR2 sequences are SNHLY and FYNNEI. Trimming cost V 8 bases and J 0 bases, with 15 bases left between them. DNA for the CDR3: TGTGCCAGCCTGGAGACAGGCCCGAGCACAGATACGCAGTATTCT. Translating gives CASLETGPSTDTQYS.

This clonotype was counted many times. The V call is TRBV4-2, the J call TRBJ1-1; D is unresolved. V lost 4 bases and J lost 1, with 7 bases in between. Germline values: CDR1 LGHNA, CDR2 YNFKEQ. CDR3 size: 13 residues. CDR3 nucleotides: TGTGCCAGCAGCCTTAGGGAGAACACTGAAGCTTTCTTT. Encoded protein: CASSLRENTEAFF.

About this clonotype: Because the CDR3's place on the DNA is in doubt, the DNA is left out and the CDR3 is given as listed by TCRdb. V is TRBV25-1 and J is TRBJ2-2. The germline V gene encodes CDR1 MGHDK and CDR2 SYGVNS. The CDR3 is 16 residues long, counting both termini. CDR3 amino acids: CACSARDFKNTGELFF.

The V and J genes are TRBV13 and TRBJ1-2; 8 nucleotides agree with TRBD1. Germline values: CDR1 PRHDT, CDR2 FYEKMQ (reference sequence). The CDR3 has 15 amino acids. J was trimmed by 4 bases and V by 6 bases; bases with no gene match: 10. The CDR3 region has the DNA TGTGCCAGCAGAGGACAGGGTTTAGGAGGCTATGGCTACACCTTC. Protein product: CASRGQGLGGYGYTF. Using reference TRBV13 and TRBJ1-2 for the parts outside the CDR3, the full variable domain is AAGVIQSPRHLIKEKRETATLKCYPIPRHDTVYWYQQGPGQDPQFLISFYEKMQSDKGSIPDRFSAQQFSDYHSELNMSSLELGDSALYFCASRGQGLGGYGYTFGSGTRLTVV.

In this sample, this clonotype turned up many times. The chain employs TRBV29-1 and TRBJ2-5, with D perhaps matching TRBD1 or TRBD2 (5 bases each). There are 13 residues in the CDR3. CDR1 and CDR2 (germline): SQVTM, ANQGSEA. V was shortened by 6 bases and J by 4 bases, with 15 bases between the two germline ends. CDR3 coding DNA: TGCAGCGTGGTTGGGACCTTAGTAGAGACCCAGTACTTC. This codes for CSVVGTLVETQYF.

This clonotype was recorded at least ten times. The V call is TRBV14, the J call TRBJ1-1; D uncertain. Deletions cut 0 bases from V and 2 bases from J, with 7 bases between. CDR3 length: 14 amino acids. Germline CDR1 is SGHDN and CDR2 is FVKESK. Here the CDR3 DNA reads TGTGCCAGCAGCCAAGAAGAAACAAACACTGAAGCTTTCTTT. Translation: CASSQEETNTEAFF.

This clonotype was observed at least ten times. This sequence joins TRBV28 and TRBJ1-2, with D tentatively TRBD1 (6 bases). This CDR3 comprises 13 residues. The V gene lost 3 bases and the J gene lost 6 bases, with 11 bases spanning the gap. The germline CDR1 and CDR2 sequences are MDHEN and SYDVKM. The CDR3: CASSFQGGNGYTF. The DNA for the CDR3 is TGTGCCAGCAGTTTCCAAGGGGGGAATGGCTACACCTTC.

This clonotype was seen at least ten times. The J gene is TRBJ1-1, the V gene TRBV7-9; D perhaps matches TRBD1 (5 bases). Trimming removed 11 bases at V and 1 base at J, with 17 bases between. The germline CDR1 and CDR2 sequences are SEHNR and FQNEAQ (reference sequence). There are 14 residues in the CDR3. DNA of the CDR3: TGTGCCTGGAGTGTACAGGAGGGGAACACTGAAGCTTTCTTT. Protein: CAWSVQEGNTEAFF.

V and J are TRBV6-1 and TRBJ1-2; 9 bases line up with TRBD1. Losses at the gene ends were 3 bases for V and 4 bases for J; bases not matched to a gene: 0. The CDR3 length is 13 residues. Germline V gene data show CDR1 as MNHNS and CDR2 as SASEGT. CDR3 DNA: TGTGCCAGCAGTGAGGGACAGGGCTATGGCTACACCTTC. Its protein is CASSEGQGYGYTF.

The rearrangement joins TRBV24-1 to TRBJ1-5, with D possibly TRBD1 on 5 matching bases. V lost 5 bases, J lost 3 bases, and 13 bases lay in between. The CDR3 is made up of 15 amino acids. Per germline, CDR1 KGHDR and CDR2 SFDVKD. As DNA, the CDR3 is TGTGCCACCAGTGCAACGGGACGGCCCAATCAGCCCCAGCATTTT. This translates into CATSATGRPNQPQHF.

At least ten counts were recorded for this clonotype. This chain connects TRBV7-8 to TRBJ2-5; 15 bases agree with TRBD2. Trimming took 1 base from V and 5 from J; bases not matched to a gene: 8. Germline-derived CDR1 and CDR2 are SGHVS and FQNEAQ. The CDR3 runs to 18 residues. CDR3 DNA sequence: TGTGCCAGCAGCTTAGTTAGGACTAGCGGGAGGGCCTGGGAGACCCAGTACTTC. As protein: CASSLVRTSGRAWETQYF. Looking up the rest from reference TRBV7-8 and TRBJ2-5 gives the full variable domain: GAGVSQSPRYKVAKRGQDVALRCDPISGHVSLFWYQQALGQGPEFLTYFQNEAQLDKSGLPSDRFFAERPEGSVSTLKIQRTQQEDSAVYLCASSLVRTSGRAWETQYFGPGTRLLVL.

V is TRBV12-3 or TRBV12-4 and J is TRBJ2-7, with a tentative D call TRBD1 (7 bases). The CDR3 sequence is 16 residues long. V was trimmed by 6 bases and J by 6 bases, leaving 24 bases between them. The CDR3 protein is CASSTAAGTAGSEQYF. The CDR3 DNA is TGTGCCAGCAGCACCGCCGCGGGGACAGCGGGCAGCGAGCAGTACTTC.

V is TRBV7-9 and J is TRBJ1-1, with D uncertain. This CDR3 region has 14 residues. The V end lost 5 bases, the J end lost 0 bases, and 10 bases lay between the germline ends. Germline loops: CDR1 SEHNR, CDR2 FQNEAQ (reference sequence). The DNA for the CDR3 is TGTGCCAGCAGCGAGGCGGGGATGAACACTGAAGCTTTCTTT. It translates to CASSEAGMNTEAFF.

This clonotype has ten or more counts. The rearrangement links TRBV7-9 to TRBJ1-4; D is undetermined. The CDR3 loop spans 16 amino acids. Deletions cut 0 bases from V and 0 bases from J, with 8 bases between. CDR1 is SEHNR, CDR2 FQNEAQ, per germline (reference sequence). CDR3 DNA sequence: TGTGCCAGCAGCTTAGCGTCACTTCCAACTAATGAAAAACTGTTTTTT. Residues: CASSLASLPTNEKLFF.

The chain recombines TRBV7-9 with TRBJ1-3, with 9 positions matching TRBD1. The V gene end was trimmed by 11 bases and the J gene end by 3 bases; junction bases not matched to a gene: 17. The CDR3 loop spans 17 amino acids. CDR1 and CDR2 from the germline V gene are SEHNR and FQNEAQ (reference sequence). The chain's CDR3 is CAWSARGTGLGGNTIYF. In DNA, the CDR3 is TGTGCCTGGAGTGCACGGGGGACAGGGCTGGGTGGAAACACCATATATTTT.

The rearrangement uses TRBV25-1 and TRBJ2-2; a weak D match, TRBD2 (6 bases). Germline lookup yields CDR1 MGHDK and CDR2 SYGVNS. The CDR3 has 15 amino acids. Trimming removed 8 bases at V and 4 bases at J, with 17 bases between. Written as DNA, the CDR3 is TGTGCCAGCGTTGAGCCGGGGGTGGGCACCGGGGAGCTGTTTTTT. Translating it yields CASVEPGVGTGELFF.

Worth noting for this clonotype: A read error may be the cause here, since a much bigger clone is one base away. The CDR3, as DNA: TGCGCCAGCAGCGGGGGTCCCCCCGGGGGGGAGACCCAGTACTTC. This gives the protein CASSGGPPGGETQYF. This chain uses TRBV4-1 with TRBJ2-5; 7 positions match TRBD2. This CDR3 contains 15 residues. The junction had 11 bases not matched to a gene; V was cut back by 5 bases and J by 5 bases. Looked up from germline, CDR1 is MGHRA and CDR2 is YSYEKL.

In the case of this clonotype: The junction differs from germline at one of its ends, possibly a read error. This chain joins TRBV10-3 and TRBJ1-2; 7 bases align to TRBD1. The CDR3 has 11 amino acids. The V gene's germline CDR1 is ENHRY and CDR2 SYGVKD. CDR3 loop: CAVRQGYGYAF. The CDR3 coding sequence is TGTGCCGTAAGACAGGGCTATGGCTATGCCTTC.

The chain carries TRBV7-9 and TRBJ2-7; 10 bases align to TRBD1. Germline V lookup: CDR1 SEHNR, CDR2 FQNEAQ (reference sequence). The V segment lost 1 base and the J segment 6 bases; nucleotides outside the gene matches: 3. This CDR3 has 14 residues. The chain's CDR3 is CASSLGDRGPEQYF. CDR3 nucleotides: TGTGCCAGCAGCTTAGGGGACAGGGGACCCGAGCAGTACTTC.

This rearrangement joins TRBV29-1 to TRBJ1-5; D is unclear. Trimming pared 4 bases from V and 0 bases from J, leaving 7 bases between. There are 13 residues in the CDR3. Germline V gives CDR1 SQVTM, CDR2 ANQGSEA. The CDR3 loop reads CSVVENSNQPQHF. The CDR3 nucleotides read TGCAGCGTTGTCGAGAATAGCAATCAGCCCCAGCATTTT.

This clonotype was counted only a few times. A junction end diverges from the germline sequence, so it may reflect a read error. V gene TRBV7-8 combines with J gene TRBJ1-2, with TRBD1 matching 7 bases. The germline V gene has CDR1 SGHVS and CDR2 FQNEAQ. The CDR3 has 15 residues. CDR3 protein: CASSLVFRGIDGYTF. The CDR3 DNA reads as TGTGCCAGCAGTTTAGTTTTCAGGGGGATTGATGGCTACACCTTC.

The J gene is TRBJ1-2, the V gene TRBV29-1; 7 bases match TRBD1. Looked up from germline, CDR1 is SQVTM and CDR2 is ANQGSEA. The CDR3 is 11 residues long. The CDR3 DNA reads as TGCAGGCCACAGGGGCTCGATGGCTACACCTTC. The encoded protein is CRPQGLDGYTF.

At least ten counts were recorded for this clonotype. The J gene is TRBJ1-1, the V gene TRBV6-4; tentatively, D is TRBD1 (6 bases). The V gene lost 0 bases and the J gene lost 6 bases, with 11 bases spanning the gap. The germline gives CDR1 MRHNA, CDR2 SNTAGT. This CDR3 is built from 14 residues. The CDR3 here is CASSDSHEGAEAFF. Written as DNA, the CDR3 is TGTGCCAGCAGTGACTCGCATGAGGGGGCTGAAGCTTTCTTT.

This clonotype has a count of ten or more. The chain recombines TRBV5-1 with TRBJ1-1; D unresolved. The germline V and J ends were trimmed by 4 bases and 5 bases, with 15 bases remaining between them. This CDR3 comprises 14 residues. Germline V gene data show CDR1 as SGHRS and CDR2 as YFSETQ. As DNA, the CDR3 is TGCGCCAGCAGCCAGACACCCGGCAATACTGAAGCTTTCTTT. Protein: CASSQTPGNTEAFF.

The genes are TRBV7-2 and TRBJ1-1; TRBD1 matches 7 bases. The germline CDR1 and CDR2 sequences are SGHTA and FQGNSA. There are 14 residues in the CDR3. Trimming at V came to 3 bases and at J to 6 bases, leaving 7 bases not matched to a gene. CDR3 loop: CASSFSSGTAEAFF. CDR3 DNA: TGTGCCAGCAGCTTCTCTAGCGGGACAGCTGAAGCTTTCTTT.

This clonotype qualifies as medium-sized. This chain links TRBV20-1 with TRBJ1-1; D ambiguous. Germline V gene data show CDR1 as DFQATT and CDR2 as SNEGSKA (reference sequence). The CDR3 totals 11 residues. Trimming removed 3 bases at V and 1 base at J, with 3 bases between. The CDR3 sequence is CSASTNTEAFF. The CDR3 DNA reads as TGCAGTGCTAGCACGAACACTGAAGCTTTCTTT.

In its sample, this clonotype was seen many times. The V gene is TRBV4-1, the J gene TRBJ2-6, with D uncertain. The CDR3 runs to 16 residues. V lost 0 bases and J 0 bases, leaving 6 bases between the germline ends. CDR1 is MGHRA, CDR2 YSYEKL, per germline. This CDR3 is CASSQDVHSGANVLTF. The CDR3 DNA is TGCGCCAGCAGCCAAGATGTCCACTCTGGGGCCAACGTCCTGACTTTC.